One sample yielded the 5 T cell receptor beta chains listed below, sequenced in a study of blood T cell repertoires in COVID-19. Only in-frame clones appear in the TCRdb table, and some are missing; sequencing was by immunoSEQ multiplex PCR. The sample lists about 32,000 clones, around 90% occurring once. Sequenced sample: peripheral blood. The receptors stem from a woman in her seventies with active COVID-19.

The V call is TRBV6-2 or TRBV6-3, the J call TRBJ1-1; D unclear. V lost 6 bases and J 5 bases, leaving 16 bases between the germline ends. Germline CDR1 reads MNHEY; CDR2 reads SVGEGT. The CDR3 has 14 residues. Written as DNA, the CDR3 is TGTGCCAGCAGCGGGCGGGAGACTCGGACTGAAGCTTTCTTT. It encodes CASSGRETRTEAFF.

This chain uses TRBV11-2 with TRBJ2-7, with D unclear. Germline V CDR1 and CDR2: SGHAT, FQNNGV. CDR3 length: 12 amino acids. Trimming left V 4 bases short and J 4 bases short, with 8 bases between. The chain's CDR3 is CASSSTVYEQYF. CDR3 bases: TGTGCCAGCAGCTCAACAGTGTACGAGCAGTACTTC.

The chain is built from TRBV19 and TRBJ1-4; no clear D gene. There are 14 residues in the CDR3. The V and J ends lost 5 bases and 0 bases respectively, with 7 bases between them. Germline V gives CDR1 LNHDA, CDR2 SQIVND (reference sequence). The CDR3 reads CASSASATNEKLFF. CDR3 bases: TGTGCCAGTAGTGCCAGCGCAACTAATGAAAAACTGTTTTTT.

A single count supports this clone. This chain connects TRBV5-5 to TRBJ2-7, with D tentatively TRBD2 (5 bases). CDR3 length: 14 amino acids. V was clipped by 4 bases and J by 2 bases, with 13 bases between them. Germline CDR1 SGHKS, CDR2 YYEKEE (reference sequence). The CDR3, as DNA: TGTGCCAGCAGCGCGGGTCACGGCGCCTACGAGCAGTACTTC. This gives the protein CASSAGHGAYEQYF.

The chain links TRBV6-1 to TRBJ1-5; D gene ambiguous. There are 15 residues in the CDR3. The V and J ends lost 5 bases and 5 bases respectively, with 16 bases between them. The germline gives CDR1 MNHNS, CDR2 SASEGT. The CDR3: CASSSRGGNYQPQHF. The CDR3 DNA sequence: TGTGCCAGCAGTTCCCGGGGAGGAAACTATCAGCCCCAGCATTTT.